The entry that follows covers one T cell receptor beta chain sequence. What this receptor recognizes is not known. Base qualities are not provided; no much larger clone lies one nucleotide away. Enrolling through a virtual design, the prospective study's participants ranged in age from roughly 18 to 95 years and lived across roughly 24 United States geographic areas. In the prospective study, cohorts were assigned on the basis of participant-reported clinical history obtained from a screening survey and a study questionnaire. For ImmuneRACE Cohort 3, a participant was defined as recovered based on two consecutive negative NP/OP PCR tests, clearance by a healthcare professional, or resolution of symptoms. Mobile phlebotomists in the prospective study collected whole blood, serum and a nasopharyngeal or oropharyngeal swab from every participant. Additional blood draws and questionnaires over an approximately 2-month period could optionally be provided by prospective study participants. Before DNA extraction, blood samples from the prospective study were shipped at room temperature or frozen.

This record comes from a study of blood T cell repertoires in COVID-19 (dated by TCRdb to about 2020). In terms of the full investigation: Samples from collaborators originated in the United States, Italy and Spain and spanned both the acute and convalescent phases of COVID-19. Where available, HLA class I and class II types were taken from metadata supplied by the sample provider and were not determined by assay-based typing. The material from the prospective study consisted of cDNA or gDNA derived from T cells, B-cell-depleted T cells, or PBMCs. The repertoires were made available in a free public database intended to serve as a resource for research on the immune response to SARS-CoV-2. A de-identified subject ID, COVID-19 status, age in years and sex were almost always included in the sample metadata. The dataset comprised deeply sampled blood TCRbeta repertoires from subjects exposed to, actively infected with, or recovered from COVID-19. The samples were drawn from two sources: the first 160 participants of the ongoing ImmuneRACE study, and 1,000 to 1,500 subjects contributed by 6 global collaborators. General conclusions and limits of the study: The amount of clinical and demographic metadata varied by source and participant and was provided uncurated.

CDR1 and CDR2 (LGHDT, YNNKEL) derive from the germline V gene (reference sequence). The V end gives up 0 bases and the J end 4 bases, leaving 5 bases in the junction not matched to a gene. Including the terminal cysteine and phenylalanine, the CDR3 comprises 16 residues. The retained sequence is limited to the CDR3, 48 bases, with the frame set at the first base. TCRbeta CDR3 regions were amplified from genomic DNA using the immunoSEQ Assay, a bias-controlled multiplex PCR. As for how the authors treated the data: The number of nucleated cells in each sample was estimated from the amplification of reference gene primers within the assay. To quantify the absolute abundance of each unique TCRbeta CDR3 rearrangement, sequence reads were collapsed and filtered. For each sample, productive Simpson clonality was calculated as the square root of Simpson's diversity index across productive rearrangements. TCRdb's version of the immuneACCESS table is confined to in-frame rearrangements and falls short of the full clone set. An unresolved V gene accounts for under half of the shortfall where checked; the remainder is of unknown origin. V, J and clone size are taken as reported in that table, and D and trimming were inferred from the DNA itself. This sample has about 430,000 clones in its table, and 85% to 90% of those were observed once. Around 1.1% of the sample is taken by the ten largest.

The sequence is built from TRBV3-1 (or the pseudogene TRBV3-2) and TRBJ1-2; TRBD1 matches 10 bases in the middle. This clonotype originated in a man aged 25-40 years who had recovered from COVID-19. The source material was PBMCs or T cells enriched from blood (not recorded which). At the DNA level, the sequence is TGTGCCAGCAGCCAAGATCTCGGGACAGGGGTCTATGGCTACACCTTC. Its protein reads: CASSQDLGTGVYGYTF.